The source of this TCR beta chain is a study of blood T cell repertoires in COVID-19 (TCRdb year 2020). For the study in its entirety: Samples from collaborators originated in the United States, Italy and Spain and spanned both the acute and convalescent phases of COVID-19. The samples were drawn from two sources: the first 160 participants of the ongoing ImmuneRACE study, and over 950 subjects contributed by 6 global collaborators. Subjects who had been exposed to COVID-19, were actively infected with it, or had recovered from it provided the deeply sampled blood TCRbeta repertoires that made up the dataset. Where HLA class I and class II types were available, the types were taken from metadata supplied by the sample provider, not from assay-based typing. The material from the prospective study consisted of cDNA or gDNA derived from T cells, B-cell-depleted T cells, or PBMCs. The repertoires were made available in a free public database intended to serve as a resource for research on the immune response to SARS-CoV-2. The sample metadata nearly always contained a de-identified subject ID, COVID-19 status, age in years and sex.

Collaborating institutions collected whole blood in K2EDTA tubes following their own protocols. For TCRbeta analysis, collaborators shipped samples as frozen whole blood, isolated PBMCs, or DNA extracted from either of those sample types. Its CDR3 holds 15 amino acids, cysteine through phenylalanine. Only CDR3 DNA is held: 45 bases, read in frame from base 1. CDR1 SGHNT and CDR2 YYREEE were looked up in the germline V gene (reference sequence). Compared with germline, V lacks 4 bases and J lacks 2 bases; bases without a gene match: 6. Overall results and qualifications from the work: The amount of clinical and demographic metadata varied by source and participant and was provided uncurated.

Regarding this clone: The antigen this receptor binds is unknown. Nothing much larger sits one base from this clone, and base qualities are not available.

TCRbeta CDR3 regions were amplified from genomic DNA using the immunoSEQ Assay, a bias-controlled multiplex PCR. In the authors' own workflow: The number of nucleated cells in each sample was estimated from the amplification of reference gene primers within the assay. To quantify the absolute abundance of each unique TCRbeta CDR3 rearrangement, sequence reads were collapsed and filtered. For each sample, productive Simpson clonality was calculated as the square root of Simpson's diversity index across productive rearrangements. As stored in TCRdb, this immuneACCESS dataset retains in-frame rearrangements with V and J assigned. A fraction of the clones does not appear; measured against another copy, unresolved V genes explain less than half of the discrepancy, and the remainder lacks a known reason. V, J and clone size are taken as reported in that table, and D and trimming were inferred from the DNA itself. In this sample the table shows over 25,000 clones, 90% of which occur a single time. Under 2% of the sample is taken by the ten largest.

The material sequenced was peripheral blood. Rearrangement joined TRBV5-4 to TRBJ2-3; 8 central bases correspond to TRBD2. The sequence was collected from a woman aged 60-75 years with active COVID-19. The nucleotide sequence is TGTGCCAGCAGCCAGACTAGCGAGTTCACAGATACGCAGTATTTT. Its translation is CASSQTSEFTDTQYF.